This T cell receptor (beta chain) is from a study of Graves' ophthalmopathy and Graves' hyperthyroidism. Ophthalmopathy cases showed moderate-to-severe activity, scoring CAS ≥3 and NOSPECS ≥4, with duration under 3 months. Excluded: other autoimmune disease, uncontrolled infection, pregnancy or lactation. Amplified TCR beta CDR3 regions were obtained using RNA transcripts as template. The first-round RT-PCR employed HTBI primers together with the Qiagen OneStep RT-PCR kit. A multiplex PCR was then performed as the second round. TCRdb processed the multiplex PCR reads anew with MiXCR; each CDR3 protein has one entry. The profile shows about 160,000 distinct CDR3 sequences, 30% to 45% of them singletons. From germline, CDR1 is MNHEY and CDR2 SVGEGT. V lost 5 bases to trimming and J lost 4 bases, with 9 bases between them. The CDR3 loop spans 12 amino acids.

This chain joins TRBV6-2 or TRBV6-3 and TRBJ2-7; no reliable D call. The sequencing sample was made of peripheral blood. This clonotype was obtained from a woman in her thirties or forties with Graves' ophthalmopathy. For the CDR3, the DNA is TGTGCCAGCAGTGATGAGTTGTACGAGCAGTACTTC. Protein product: CASSDELYEQYF.